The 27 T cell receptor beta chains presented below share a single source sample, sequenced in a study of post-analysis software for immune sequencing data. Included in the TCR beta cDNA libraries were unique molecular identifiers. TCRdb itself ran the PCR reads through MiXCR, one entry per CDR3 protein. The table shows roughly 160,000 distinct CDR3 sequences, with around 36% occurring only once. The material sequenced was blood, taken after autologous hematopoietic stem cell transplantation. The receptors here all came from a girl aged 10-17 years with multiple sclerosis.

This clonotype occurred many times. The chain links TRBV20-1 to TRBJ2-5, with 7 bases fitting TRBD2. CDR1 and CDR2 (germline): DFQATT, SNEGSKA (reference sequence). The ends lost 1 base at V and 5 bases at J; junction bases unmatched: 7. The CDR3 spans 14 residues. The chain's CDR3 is CSARGGLVSETQYF. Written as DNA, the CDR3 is TGCAGTGCTAGAGGTGGACTAGTCTCGGAGACCCAGTACTTC.

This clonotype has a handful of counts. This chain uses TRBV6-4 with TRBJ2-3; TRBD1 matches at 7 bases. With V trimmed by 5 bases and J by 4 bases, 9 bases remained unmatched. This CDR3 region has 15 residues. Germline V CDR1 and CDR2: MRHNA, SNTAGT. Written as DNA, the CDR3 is TGTGCCAGCAGTAAGACAGGGCTGTTTCCAGATACGCAGTATTTT. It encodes CASSKTGLFPDTQYF.

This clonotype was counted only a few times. The CDR3 region is CSAREPGAVDEKLFF. For the CDR3, the DNA is TGCAGTGCTAGGGAACCAGGGGCAGTAGATGAAAAACTGTTTTTT. The V and J genes are TRBV20-1 and TRBJ1-4; tentatively, D is TRBD1 (6 bases). The CDR3 spans 15 residues. Germline V gene sequence: CDR1 DFQATT, CDR2 SNEGSKA (reference sequence). Trimming shortened V by 3 bases and J by 6 bases, and 17 bases separated the two germline ends.

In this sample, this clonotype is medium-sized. CDR3 protein: CASSPTGGEQYF. Written as DNA, the CDR3 is TGTGCCAGCAGTCCTACAGGGGGCGAGCAGTACTTC. V usage is TRBV6-5 and J usage is TRBJ2-7; 8 bases line up with TRBD1. Germline V gene lookup returns CDR1 MNHEY and CDR2 SVGAGI. The CDR3 contains 12 residues. J was trimmed by 6 bases and V by 5 bases; bases with no gene match: 3.

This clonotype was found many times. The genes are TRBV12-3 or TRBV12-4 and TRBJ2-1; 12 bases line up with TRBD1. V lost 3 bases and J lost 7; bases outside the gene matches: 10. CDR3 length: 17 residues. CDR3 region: CASSFLPWDRGRNEQFF. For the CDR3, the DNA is TGTGCCAGCAGTTTCCTACCCTGGGACAGGGGGCGGAATGAGCAGTTCTTC.

The CDR3 spells CASSQTSGRQETQYF. CDR3 DNA: TGCGCCAGCAGCCAAACTAGCGGGAGACAAGAGACCCAGTACTTC. The V gene is TRBV5-1, the J gene TRBJ2-5; 11 positions agree with TRBD2. Per the germline V gene, CDR1 is SGHRS and CDR2 is YFSETQ. The CDR3 has 15 residues. The trim removed 4 bases at V and 2 bases at J, leaving 4 bases unmatched.

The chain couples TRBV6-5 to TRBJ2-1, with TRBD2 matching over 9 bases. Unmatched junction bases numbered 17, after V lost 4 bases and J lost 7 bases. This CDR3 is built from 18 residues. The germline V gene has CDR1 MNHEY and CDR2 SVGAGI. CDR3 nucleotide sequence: TGTGCCAGCAGTTGGGGTAGCGGGAGAGCTAAGACTACAAATGAGCAGTTCTTC. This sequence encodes CASSWGSGRAKTTNEQFF.

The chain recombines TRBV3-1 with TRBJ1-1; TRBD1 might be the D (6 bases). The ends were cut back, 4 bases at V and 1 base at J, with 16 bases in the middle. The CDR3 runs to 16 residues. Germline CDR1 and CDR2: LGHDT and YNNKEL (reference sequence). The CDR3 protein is CASSPSLGQRNTEAFF. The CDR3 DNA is TGTGCCAGCAGCCCAAGTTTGGGACAACGGAACACTGAAGCTTTCTTT. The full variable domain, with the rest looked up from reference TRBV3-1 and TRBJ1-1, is DTAVSQTPKYLVTQMGNDKSIKCEQNLGHDTMYWYKQDSKKFLKIMFSYNNKELIINETVPNRFSPKSPDKAHLNLHINSLELGDSAVYFCASSPSLGQRNTEAFFGQGTRLTVV.

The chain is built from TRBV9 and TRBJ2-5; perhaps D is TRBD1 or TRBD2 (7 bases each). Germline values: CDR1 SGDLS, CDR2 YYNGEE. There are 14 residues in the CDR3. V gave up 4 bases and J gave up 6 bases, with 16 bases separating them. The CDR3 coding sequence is TGTGCCAGCAGCACCGGGACAGCGGGAAAGACCCAGTACTTC. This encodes CASSTGTAGKTQYF.

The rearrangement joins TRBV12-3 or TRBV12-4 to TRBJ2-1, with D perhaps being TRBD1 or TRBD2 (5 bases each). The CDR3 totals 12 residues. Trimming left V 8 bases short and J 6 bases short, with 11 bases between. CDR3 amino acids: CASLRGTNEQFF. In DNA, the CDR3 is TGTGCCAGCCTGAGGGGAACCAATGAGCAGTTCTTC.

This CDR3 reads CASSDRRRDEQYF. CDR3 bases: TGTGCCAGCAGCGACCGGAGGCGCGACGAGCAGTACTTC. The chain joins TRBV7-8 to TRBJ2-4; tentatively, D is TRBD2 (5 bases). The DNA end favors TRBJ2-7, so the J call may be wrong. Germline V CDR1 and CDR2: SGHVS, FQNEAQ. This CDR3 is 13 amino acids long.

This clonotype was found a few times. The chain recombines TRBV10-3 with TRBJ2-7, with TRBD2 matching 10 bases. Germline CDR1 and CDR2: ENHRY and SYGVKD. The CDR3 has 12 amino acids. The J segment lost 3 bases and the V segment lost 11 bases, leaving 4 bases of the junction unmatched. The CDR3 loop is CAAGLADYEQYF. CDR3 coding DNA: TGTGCCGCTGGACTAGCGGACTACGAGCAGTACTTC.

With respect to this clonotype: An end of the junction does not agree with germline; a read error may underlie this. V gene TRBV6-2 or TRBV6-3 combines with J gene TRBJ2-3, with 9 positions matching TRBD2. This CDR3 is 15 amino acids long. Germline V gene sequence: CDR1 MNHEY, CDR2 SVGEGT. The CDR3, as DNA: TGTGCCAACAGTCGAGCGGGAGGACCCCAAGATACGCAGTATTTT. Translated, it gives CANSRAGGPQDTQYF.

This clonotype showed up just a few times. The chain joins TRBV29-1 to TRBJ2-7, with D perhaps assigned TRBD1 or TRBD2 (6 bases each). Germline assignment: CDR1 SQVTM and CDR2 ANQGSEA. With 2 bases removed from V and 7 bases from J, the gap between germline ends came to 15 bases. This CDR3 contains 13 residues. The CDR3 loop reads CSVERRQGGEQYF. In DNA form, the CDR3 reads TGCAGCGTTGAACGGAGACAAGGGGGGGAGCAGTACTTC.

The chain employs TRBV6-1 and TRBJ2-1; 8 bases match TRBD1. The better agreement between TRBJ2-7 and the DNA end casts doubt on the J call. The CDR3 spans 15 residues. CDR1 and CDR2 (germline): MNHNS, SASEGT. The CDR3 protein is CASSLGQGIPYEQYF. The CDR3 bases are TGTGCCAGCAGTCTCGGACAGGGAATCCCCTACGAGCAGTACTTC.

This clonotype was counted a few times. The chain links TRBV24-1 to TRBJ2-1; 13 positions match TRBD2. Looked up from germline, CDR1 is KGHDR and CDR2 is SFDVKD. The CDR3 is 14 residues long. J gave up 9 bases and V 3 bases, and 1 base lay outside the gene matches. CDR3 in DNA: TGTGCCACCAGTGATGGGACTAGCGGGACTGAGCAGTTCTTC. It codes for CATSDGTSGTEQFF.

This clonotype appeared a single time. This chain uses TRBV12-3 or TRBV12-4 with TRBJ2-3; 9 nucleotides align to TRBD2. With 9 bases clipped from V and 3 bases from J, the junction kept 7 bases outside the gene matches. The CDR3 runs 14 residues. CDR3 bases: TGTGCCAGTCGAATAGCGGGAGTGACAGATACGCAGTATTTT. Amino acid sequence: CASRIAGVTDTQYF.

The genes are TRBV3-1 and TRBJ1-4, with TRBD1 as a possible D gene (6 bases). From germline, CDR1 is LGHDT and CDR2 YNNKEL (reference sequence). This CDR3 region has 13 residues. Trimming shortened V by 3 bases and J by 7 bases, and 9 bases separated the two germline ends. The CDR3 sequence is CASSQVRGEKLFF. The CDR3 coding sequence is TGTGCCAGCAGCCAGGTCAGGGGTGAAAAACTGTTTTTT.

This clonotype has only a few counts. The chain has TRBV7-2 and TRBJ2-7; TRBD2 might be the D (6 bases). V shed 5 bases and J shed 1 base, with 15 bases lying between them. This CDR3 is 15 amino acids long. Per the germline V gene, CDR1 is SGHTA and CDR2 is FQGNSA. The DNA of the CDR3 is TGTGCCAGCAGCCATCACGGGAGTTCGTCCTACGAGCAGTACTTC. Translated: CASSHHGSSSYEQYF.

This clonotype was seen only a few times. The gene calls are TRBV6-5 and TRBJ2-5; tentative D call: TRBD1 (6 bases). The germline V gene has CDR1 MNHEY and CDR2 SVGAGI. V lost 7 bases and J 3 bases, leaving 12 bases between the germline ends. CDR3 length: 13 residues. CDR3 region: CASTQGGKETQYF. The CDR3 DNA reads TGTGCCAGCACCCAAGGGGGTAAAGAGACCCAGTACTTC.

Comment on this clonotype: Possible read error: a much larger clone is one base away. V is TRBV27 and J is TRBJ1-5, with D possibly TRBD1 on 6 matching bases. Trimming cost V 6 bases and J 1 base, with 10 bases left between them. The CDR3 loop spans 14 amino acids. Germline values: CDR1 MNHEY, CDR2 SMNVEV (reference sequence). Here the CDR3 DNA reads TGTGCCAGCAGGACTCAGGGGAGCAATCAGCCCCAGCATTTT. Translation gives CASRTQGSNQPQHF.

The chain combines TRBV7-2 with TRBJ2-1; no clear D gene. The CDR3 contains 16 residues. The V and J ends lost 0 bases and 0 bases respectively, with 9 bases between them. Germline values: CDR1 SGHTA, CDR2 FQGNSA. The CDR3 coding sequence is TGTGCCAGCAGCTTAGCGGGGTCGAGCTCCTACAATGAGCAGTTCTTC. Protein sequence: CASSLAGSSSYNEQFF.

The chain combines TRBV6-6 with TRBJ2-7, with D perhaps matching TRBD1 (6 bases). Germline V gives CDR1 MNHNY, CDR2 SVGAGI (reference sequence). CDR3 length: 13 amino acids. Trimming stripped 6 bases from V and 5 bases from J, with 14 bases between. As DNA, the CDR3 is TGTGCCAGCAGCGGACAGAATCTGAACGAGCAGTACTTC. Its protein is CASSGQNLNEQYF.

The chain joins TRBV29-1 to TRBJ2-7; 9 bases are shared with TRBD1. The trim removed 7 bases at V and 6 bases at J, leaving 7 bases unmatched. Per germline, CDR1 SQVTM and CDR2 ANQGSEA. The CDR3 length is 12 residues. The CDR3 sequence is CSAGQGGLEQYF. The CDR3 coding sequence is TGCAGCGCGGGACAGGGAGGTCTCGAGCAGTACTTC.

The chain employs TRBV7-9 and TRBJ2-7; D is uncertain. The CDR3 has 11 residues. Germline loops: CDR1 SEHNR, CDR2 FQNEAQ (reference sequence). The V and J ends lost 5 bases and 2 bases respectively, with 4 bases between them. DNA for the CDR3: TGTGCCAGCAGCCTTACCTACGAGCAGTACTTC. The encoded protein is CASSLTYEQYF.

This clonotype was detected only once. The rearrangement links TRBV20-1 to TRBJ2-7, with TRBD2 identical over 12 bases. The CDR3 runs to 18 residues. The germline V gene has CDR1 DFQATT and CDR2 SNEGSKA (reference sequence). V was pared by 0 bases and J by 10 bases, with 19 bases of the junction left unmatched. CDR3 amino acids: CSARDRTDWRTSGIEQYF. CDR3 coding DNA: TGCAGTGCTAGAGATCGCACAGACTGGCGGACTAGCGGGATCGAACAGTACTTC.

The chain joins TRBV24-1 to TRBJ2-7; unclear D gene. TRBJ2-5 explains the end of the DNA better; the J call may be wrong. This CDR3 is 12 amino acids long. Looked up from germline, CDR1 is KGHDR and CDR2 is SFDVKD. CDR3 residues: CATSDNIETQYF. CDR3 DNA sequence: TGTGCCACCAGTGATAACATTGAGACCCAGTACTTC.